The text below deals with one TCR beta chain. A much larger clone differs from this one at a single base, so this may be a read error. Donors each provided 8 to 10 milliliters of peripheral blood. The sample belongs to a study of blood T cells in healthy people across ages. V shed 8 bases and J shed 2 bases, with 15 bases lying between them. This CDR3 is built from 14 residues. Germline CDR1 SGHTA, CDR2 FQGNSA. Then a second PCR, running roughly 7 to 11 cycles, was carried out with a sample-barcoded 5' primer and a J-beta primer mix. Any given sample supplied a minimum of 2.5 million CDR3-containing paired-end reads. TCRdb re-called the 5' RACE reads through MiXCR, storing one row per CDR3 protein. The repertoire has around 900,000 distinct CDR3 sequences, about 28% of them found once; the top ten carry roughly 17%.

Sequenced material: blood. The chain has TRBV7-2 and TRBJ1-2, with D possibly being TRBD1 (5 bases). The clonotype originates from a woman older than 75 in good health. The CDR3 nucleotides are TGTGCCAGCCCCCGGGACGCCCAGAACTATGGCTACACCTTC. It is translated as CASPRDAQNYGYTF.